This T cell receptor beta chain emerged from a study of cytomegalovirus exposure and HLA in healthy donors. Trimming took 4 bases from V and 1 from J; bases not matched to a gene: 2. The germline V gene has CDR1 SGHNT and CDR2 YYREEE (reference sequence). This CDR3 has 14 residues. In the PCR, 60 Vbeta and 13 Jbeta primers were used. TCRdb keeps only in-frame clones here, not all; method: immunoSEQ multiplex PCR. In the table there are approximately 210,000 clones, more than 85% of which are singletons. Material for sequencing was PBMCs. The rearrangement joins TRBV5-4 to TRBJ2-3; 8 nucleotides agree with TRBD1. The receptor comes from a woman in her late teens or twenties in good health and CMV-seronegative. The CDR3 region is CASSVRGRTDTQYF. The CDR3 DNA is TGTGCCAGCAGCGTCAGGGGGCGCACAGATACGCAGTATTTT.